The 16 T cell receptor beta chains below were found in one sample sequenced in a study of tumor-infiltrating lymphocytes in primary liver carcinoma. With a constant-region primer, TCR beta cDNA was made from about 0.5 ug of total RNA. It was through three nested multiplex PCR rounds of slightly modified ARM-PCR that TCR beta libraries arose. TRBV1-TRBV30 forward primers and a C-beta reverse primer were used in the first two PCR rounds, which each ran for approximately 9 cycles. TCRdb ran MiXCR on the multiplex PCR reads and lists one entry per CDR3 protein. The sample lists about 320,000 distinct CDR3 sequences, approximately 54% occurring once. Unsorted whole blood yielded blood RNA, and germline DNA was extracted as well. Sequencing was performed on peripheral blood. These receptors all stem from a woman aged 25 to 39 with primary liver carcinoma and hepatitis B virus infection.

A note on this clonotype: One end of the junction fails to match germline, which may point to a read error. The genes are TRBV6-5 and TRBJ2-2, with TRBD2 matching 7 bases. The CDR3 sequence is 16 residues long. CDR1 and CDR2 from the germline V gene are MNHEY and SVGAGI. The CDR3 DNA reads as TGTGCCAGCAGTTACTCTTGGGGACTACACACCGGGGAGCCGTTTTTT. It encodes CASSYSWGLHTGEPFF.

To note about this clonotype: A single base separates this from a much larger clone, so it may be a read error. The final CDR3 position lacks the conserved phenylalanine or tryptophan, pointing to a likely read error. V usage is TRBV12-3 or TRBV12-4 and J usage is TRBJ2-6; D possibly corresponds to TRBD2 (6 bases). The CDR3 is 17 residues long. The V and J ends lost 3 bases and 0 bases respectively, with 12 bases between them. The CDR3 coding sequence is TGTGCCAGCAGTTTGGGGGGAAGCTTCTCTGGGGCCAACGTCCTGACTTCC. It codes for CASSLGGSFSGANVLTS.

This clonotype showed up many times. The genes are TRBV6-5 and TRBJ2-7; 8 bases agree with TRBD1. The CDR3 has 18 residues. J gave up 2 bases and V 0 bases, and 12 bases lay outside the gene matches. Germline-derived CDR1 and CDR2 are MNHEY and SVGAGI. For the CDR3, the DNA is TGTGCCAGCAGTTACTCCAGGCCCGGGACAGGCGGTACCTACGAGCAGTACTTC. This sequence encodes CASSYSRPGTGGTYEQYF.

As concerns this clonotype: Its ends do not fully match the called genes, so a read error is possible. The V and J genes are TRBV11-2 and TRBJ1-2, with 7 bases aligning to TRBD1. CDR1 is SGHAT and CDR2 is FQNNGV in the germline V gene. The CDR3 loop spans 13 amino acids. The CDR3 loop reads CACTQGGGGGYTF. Written as DNA, the CDR3 is TGCGCCTGCACTCAGGGGGGGGGTGGAGGCTACACCTTC.

This clonotype appeared a few times. The V and J genes are TRBV6-2 or TRBV6-3 and TRBJ2-2; D remains ambiguous. This CDR3 is 14 amino acids long. The germline CDR1 and CDR2 sequences are MNHEY and SVGEGT. Deletions cut 7 bases from V and 2 bases from J, with 11 bases between. The CDR3 here is CASNPTPNTGELFF. The CDR3, as DNA: TGTGCCAGCAACCCGACCCCCAACACCGGGGAGCTGTTTTTT.

This clonotype was seen at least ten times. This CDR3 is CASSLGPSGSFNEQFF. The CDR3 DNA sequence: TGTGCCAGCAGCTTAGGCCCTAGCGGGAGTTTTAATGAGCAGTTCTTC. The rearrangement uses TRBV11-2 and TRBJ2-1; TRBD2 matches 10 bases. Germline V gene lookup returns CDR1 SGHAT and CDR2 FQNNGV. J lost 7 bases, V lost 1 base, and 7 bases had no gene match. There are 16 residues in the CDR3.

Worth noting for this clonotype: This clone may be a read error of a much larger clone one base away. The chain joins TRBV12-3 or TRBV12-4 to TRBJ1-2; no reliable D call. The CDR3 runs 12 residues. V lost 2 bases and J lost 5, with 6 bases in between. The CDR3 DNA follows: TGTGCCAGCAGTTTACGGGTTTATGGCTACACCTTC. This translates into CASSLRVYGYTF.

There are many counts of this clonotype. The chain combines TRBV11-3 with TRBJ2-2, with a possible D match to TRBD2 (6 bases). CDR3 length: 13 amino acids. V lost 5 bases and J 6 bases, leaving 10 bases between the germline ends. From germline, CDR1 is SGHNT and CDR2 YENEEA. This chain's CDR3 is CASSTRLAGELFF. The CDR3 DNA reads TGTGCCAGCAGCACTCGACTAGCCGGGGAGCTGTTTTTT.

This clonotype has more than one count but fewer than ten. The V call is TRBV7-9, the J call TRBJ2-3; D gene unclear. The CDR3 covers 15 residues. CDR1 is SEHNR and CDR2 is FQNEAQ in the germline V gene (reference sequence). V was cut by 5 bases and J by 5 bases, with 17 bases left in between. The CDR3 loop is CASSPATRMGDTQYF. The CDR3 DNA reads TGTGCCAGCAGCCCAGCTACGCGGATGGGAGATACGCAGTATTTT. Combining the CDR3 with reference TRBV7-9 and TRBJ2-3 gives the whole variable domain DTGVSQNPRHKITKRGQNVTFRCDPISEHNRLYWYRQTLGQGPEFLTYFQNEAQLEKSRLLSDRFSAERPKGSFSTLEIQRTEQGDSAMYLCASSPATRMGDTQYFGPGTRLTVL.

A word on this clonotype: The germline gene is not matched at one end of the junction; a read error may be the cause. The chain links TRBV29-1 to TRBJ2-1, with D unclear. CDR1 is SQVTM and CDR2 is ANQGSEA in the germline V gene. CDR3 length: 12 residues. CDR3 residues: CSVVPGDKEHFF. CDR3 nucleotides: TGCAGCGTTGTACCCGGAGACAAGGAGCACTTCTTC.

This clonotype was found many times. The chain couples TRBV11-3 to TRBJ1-2; D is unclear. Trimming stripped 6 bases from V and 6 bases from J, with 11 bases between. Germline V gives CDR1 SGHNT, CDR2 YENEEA. The CDR3 is 12 residues long. The chain's CDR3 is CASSLGRDGYTF. The CDR3 nucleotides read TGTGCCAGCAGTCTGGGAAGGGATGGCTACACCTTC. The whole variable domain, remainder taken from reference TRBV11-3 and TRBJ1-2, is EAGVVQSPRYKIIEKKQPVAFWCNPISGHNTLYWYLQNLGQGPELLIRYENEEAVDDSQLPKDRFSAERLKGVDSTLKIQPAELGDSAVYLCASSLGRDGYTFGSGTRLTVV.

This clonotype has ten or more counts. The chain recombines TRBV6-5 with TRBJ2-1; a possible D gene is TRBD2 (6 bases). Trimming left V 7 bases short and J 6 bases short, with 22 bases between. The CDR3 totals 16 residues. Germline V CDR1 and CDR2: MNHEY, SVGAGI. The CDR3 loop reads CASTRLARASINEQFF. DNA of the CDR3: TGTGCCAGCACACGTCTAGCGAGAGCGAGCATCAATGAGCAGTTCTTC.

Of note for this clonotype: Since the CDR3 does not end with the conserved phenylalanine or tryptophan, this likely comes from a read error. The chain joins TRBV11-1 to TRBJ2-7, with no clear D. This CDR3 region has 13 residues. CDR1 and CDR2 (germline): SGHAT, FQDESV (reference sequence). Deletions cut 1 base from V and 7 bases from J, with 11 bases between. In nucleotides, the CDR3 is TGTGCCAGCAGCTTAGGATACCACCGTGAGCAGTACTCA. The encoded protein is CASSLGYHREQYS.

Note on this clonotype: A read error may be the cause here, since a much bigger clone is one base away. The conserved phenylalanine or tryptophan is not found at the CDR3 terminus, so this likely reflects a read error. The V gene is TRBV6-1, the J gene TRBJ1-4; D may be TRBD1 (6 bases). Germline V gene data show CDR1 as MNHNS and CDR2 as SASEGT. Trimming left V 11 bases short and J 6 bases short, with 19 bases between. CDR3 length equals 14 residues. The CDR3 nucleotides are TGTGCCTCACTCCAGGGGCTGAGGGATGAAAAACTGTTTTCT. It yields the protein CASLQGLRDEKLFS.

This clonotype was seen ten or more times. This chain joins TRBV6-1 and TRBJ1-2; 9 positions agree with TRBD1. CDR1 is MNHNS, CDR2 SASEGT, per germline. The CDR3 runs to 15 residues. Trimming cost V 0 bases and J 9 bases; bases outside gene matches: 8. The CDR3: CASSEAILDRGRYTF. The CDR3 DNA sequence: TGTGCCAGCAGTGAAGCAATTCTGGACAGGGGTCGCTACACCTTC.

J is TRBJ2-5 and V is TRBV11-1; D unclear. The J call is uncertain, as TRBJ2-3 better fits the DNA end. The CDR3 covers 13 residues. The germline CDR1 and CDR2 sequences are SGHAT and FQDESV (reference sequence). CDR3 region: CASSLNTTVAQYF. The CDR3, as DNA: TGTGCCAGCAGCCTCAATACCACAGTTGCGCAGTATTTT.